The rows below give T cell receptor beta chains drawn from one sample of a study of blood T cells in healthy people across ages. TCRdb reprocessed the 5' RACE reads with MiXCR, giving one entry per CDR3 protein. The table lists 630,000 or so distinct CDR3 sequences, approximately 30% of them singletons. The sequencing sample was made of blood. Receptors originate from a woman older than 75 in good health. Both conserved end residues are part of each CDR3. D genes are given only for firm matches. Clone size, where shown, is once, few, many, or a class for clones that have expanded.

>TRBJ1-2|.|TRBD1|TRBV29-1
TGCAGCGTTGGGGACAGGAAGGGCCACACCTTC
CSVGDRKGHTF
>TRBJ1-6|few|.|TRBV25-1
TGTGCCAGCAGTCATCAGGGTTATAATTCACCCCTCCACTTT
CASSHQGYNSPLHF
>TRBJ1-4|.|.|TRBV7-9
TGTGCCAGCAGCCTCCCCCGGGATAATGAAAAACTGTTTTTT
CASSLPRDNEKLFF
>TRBJ1-2|many|.|TRBV20-1
TGCAGTGCTCTGTGGACGCAAACCTATGGCTACACCTTC
CSALWTQTYGYTF
>TRBJ2-4|many|.|TRBV5-1
TGCGCCAGCAGCCCCCAGGGGTCAGGGGCCAAAAACATTCAGTACTTC
CASSPQGSGAKNIQYF
>TRBJ2-1|.|.|TRBV7-9
TGTGCCAGCAGCTTAGGCTCTACGGCCGGCAATGAGCAGTTCTTC
CASSLGSTAGNEQFF
>TRBJ1-2|.|TRBD1|TRBV5-1
TGCGCCAGCAGCTCCCCGGACAGGGTGATGGACTATGGCTACACCTTC
CASSSPDRVMDYGYTF
>TRBJ1-2|few|.|TRBV5-8
TGTGCCAGCAGCTTGATGCAGCCCGGGGGCTATGGCTACACCTTC
CASSLMQPGGYGYTF
>TRBJ2-1|many|TRBD2|TRBV24-1
TGTGCCACCAGTGCGGCTAGCGGGGCCTACAATGAGCAGTTCTTC
CATSAASGAYNEQFF
>TRBJ2-7|many|.|TRBV12-3/TRBV12-4
TGTGCCAGCAGTTTGCGGTTTACCTACGAGCAGTACTTC
CASSLRFTYEQYF
>TRBJ1-5|.|.|TRBV20-1
TGCAGTGCTAGAGACAGCTACCATAGCAATCAGCCCCAGCATTTT
CSARDSYHSNQPQHF
>TRBJ2-7|many|TRBD1|TRBV12-3/TRBV12-4
TGTGCCAGCAGCCGGACAGGGGGAGACTACGAGCAGTACTTC
CASSRTGGDYEQYF
>TRBJ1-1|few|.|TRBV20-1
TGCAGTGCAGTGAGACAAACGAACACTGAAGCTTTCTTT
CSAVRQTNTEAFF
>TRBJ2-1|many|.|TRBV20-1
TGCAGTGCTAGAGATCCCACTTCCTACAATGAGCAGTTCTTC
CSARDPTSYNEQFF
>TRBJ2-3|.|TRBD1|TRBV5-1
TGCGCCAGCAGCTCCCCTCCGGGACAGGGATTCGCAGATACGCAGTATTTT
CASSSPPGQGFADTQYF
>TRBJ1-5|.|.|TRBV20-1
TGCAGTGCCGTCGGGACAATTAATCAGCCCCAGCATTTT
CSAVGTINQPQHF
>TRBJ2-4|.|.|TRBV4-1
TGTGCCAGCAGCCAAGATTTGCCGGGGGCCCGAGGTGGCAAAAACATTCAGTACTTC
CASSQDLPGARGGKNIQYF
>TRBJ2-5|many|.|TRBV29-1
TGCAGCGTTGTTTACGGCAATGCGGGGGAGACCCAGTACTTC
CSVVYGNAGETQYF
>TRBJ2-5|many|TRBD2|TRBV4-1
TGCGCCAGCAGCCCCGACCGGCCGGGGGGGACCCAGTACTTC
CASSPDRPGGTQYF
>TRBJ1-1|.|.|TRBV4-1
TGCGCCAGCAGCCAGGGACCGTTGGGGGGGGACACTGAAGCTTTCTTT
CASSQGPLGGDTEAFF
>TRBJ1-5|.|.|TRBV5-4
TGTGCCAGCAGCGCTGGACTGATGAATCAGCCCCAGCATTTT
CASSAGLMNQPQHF
>TRBJ1-2|many|TRBD1|TRBV12-3/TRBV12-4
TGTGCCAGCAGGCAGAGGGGGCGCCTGGATGGCTACACCTTC
CASRQRGRLDGYTF
>TRBJ2-5|.|TRBD2|TRBV10-3
TGTGCCATCAGGGAGTATGGTAGCGGGGGGGGGCAGTACTTC
CAIREYGSGGGQYF
>TRBJ2-2|.|.|TRBV29-1
TGCAGCGTTGACCCAGGGACCGGGGAGCTGTTTTTT
CSVDPGTGELFF
>TRBJ2-5|.|TRBD2|TRBV7-2
TGTGCCAGCAGCAGGAAGCGGGGGTACCAAGAGACCCGGTTCTTC
CASSRKRGYQETRFF
>TRBJ2-7|many|TRBD1|TRBV7-2
TGTGCCAGCAGGAGGAACCAGGGGGCGGGAGAGCAGTACTTC
CASRRNQGAGEQYF
>TRBJ2-5|many|.|TRBV5-1
TGTGCCAGCAGTTGGGGAGGGGGGCAAGAGACCCAGTACTTC
CASSWGGGQETQYF
>TRBJ1-5|.|.|TRBV2
TGTGCCAGCAAAGGGATCGTCGGGGATAGCAATCAGCCCCAGCATTTT
CASKGIVGDSNQPQHF
>TRBJ1-4|.|TRBD1|TRBV3-1
TGTGCCAGCAGCCAAGATAGGCAGGGGGCAGTAGGAAAACTGTTTTTT
CASSQDRQGAVGKLFF
>TRBJ2-7|many|TRBD2|TRBV12-3/TRBV12-4
TGTGCCAGCAAGAAACTAGCGGGGGGCTACGAGCAGTACTTC
CASKKLAGGYEQYF
>TRBJ1-2|many|TRBD1|TRBV20-1
TGCAGTGCTTCCGACAGGGTAGACGGCTACACCTTC
CSASDRVDGYTF
>TRBJ1-2|few|.|TRBV9
TGTGCCAGCAGCGGAACCGGGACGGCAGATCGGGACTATGGCTACACCTTC
CASSGTGTADRDYGYTF
>TRBJ2-7|few|TRBD2|TRBV3-1
TGTGCCAGCACGTTAGCGGGGGGGGCTAACAATGAGCAGTACTTC
CASTLAGGANNEQYF